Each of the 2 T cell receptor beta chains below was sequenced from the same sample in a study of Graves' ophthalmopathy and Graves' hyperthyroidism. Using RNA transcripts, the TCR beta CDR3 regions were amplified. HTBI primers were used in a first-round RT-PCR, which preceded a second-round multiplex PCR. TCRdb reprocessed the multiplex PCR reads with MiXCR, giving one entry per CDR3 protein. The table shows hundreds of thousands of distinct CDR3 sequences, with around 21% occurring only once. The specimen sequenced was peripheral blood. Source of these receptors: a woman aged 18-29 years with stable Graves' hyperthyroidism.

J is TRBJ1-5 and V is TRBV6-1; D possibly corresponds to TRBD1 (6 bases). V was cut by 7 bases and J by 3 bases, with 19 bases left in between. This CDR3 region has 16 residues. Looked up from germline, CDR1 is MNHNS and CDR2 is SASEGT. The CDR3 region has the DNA TGTGCCAGCATTCCATACTCGGGACACTACAATCAGCCCCAGCATTTT. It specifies CASIPYSGHYNQPQHF.

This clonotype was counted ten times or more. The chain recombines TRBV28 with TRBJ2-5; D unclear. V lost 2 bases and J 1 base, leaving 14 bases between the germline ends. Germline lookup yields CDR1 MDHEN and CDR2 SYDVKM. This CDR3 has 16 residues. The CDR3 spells CASSLPSGVRQETQYF. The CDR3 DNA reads TGTGCCAGCAGTTTACCATCCGGAGTACGCCAAGAGACCCAGTACTTC.